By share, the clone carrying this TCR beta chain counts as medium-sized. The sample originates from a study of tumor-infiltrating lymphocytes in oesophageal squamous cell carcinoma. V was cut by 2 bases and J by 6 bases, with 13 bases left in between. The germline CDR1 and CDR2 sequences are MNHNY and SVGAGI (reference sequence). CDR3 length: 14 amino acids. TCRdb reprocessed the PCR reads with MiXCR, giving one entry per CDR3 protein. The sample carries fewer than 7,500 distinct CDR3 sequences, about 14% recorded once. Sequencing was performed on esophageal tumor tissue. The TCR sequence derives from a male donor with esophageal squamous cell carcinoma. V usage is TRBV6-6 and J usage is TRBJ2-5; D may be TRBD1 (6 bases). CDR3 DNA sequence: TGTGCCAGCAGTTACGGACCGGGGACAAAGACCCAGTACTTC. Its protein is CASSYGPGTKTQYF.